This T cell receptor (beta chain) was sequenced for a study of OX40 agonist ivuxolimab in advanced cancers. Some background on the complete study: Ivuxolimab, which targeted the costimulatory receptor OX40 (CD134), was an agonistic, fully human IgG2 monoclonal antibody. Intravenous ivuxolimab was administered to patients every 2 weeks at six dose levels: 0.01, 0.1, 0.3, 1.5, 3 and 10 mg/kg. Of the approximately 54 patients in dose escalation, some 19 had hepatocellular carcinoma, some 15 had melanoma, 9 had renal cell carcinoma and 9 had head and neck cancer. The dose-escalation cohort was 82.7% male with a mean age of 60 years, ranging from roughly 20 to 80. Patients were allowed to have had prior anti-PD-1, anti-PD-L1 or anti-CTLA-4 therapy, and 40% to 45% of the dose-escalation patients had previously received checkpoint inhibitors. Three dose-escalation patients achieved partial responses, one with hepatocellular carcinoma and two with cutaneous melanoma. Peripheral TCRbeta sequencing was intended to test whether TCR sequence diversity was altered and clonal T-cell expansion was caused by ivuxolimab. The monotherapy dose-escalation portion (N = 52 patients) of the phase I ivuxolimab trial is reported in the paper. On the study overall, not on this receptor specifically: Low levels of normalized T-cell clonal expansion were also shown by some nonresponding patients. After ivuxolimab, more expanded clones were found on average in CD8+ T cells than in CD4+ T cells. In partial responders in the 0.1-3.0 mg/kg groups, normalized peripheral clonal expansion was found to be among the lowest, especially among CD8+ T cells. At doses from 0.1 to 3.0 mg/kg, clonal expansion was seen in both CD4+ and CD8+ blood T cells between baseline and week 6. The antigen specificity of the clonally expanded peripheral T cells was not determined.

Concerning this clone: Its antigen is currently not known. The input lacks base qualities; no much larger clone sits a single base away.

Genomic DNA was isolated from the sorted cells so that the TCRbeta CDR3 region could be sequenced. The immunoSEQ Assay was used for sequencing of TCRbeta CDR3 regions. The table was pulled from immuneACCESS by TCRdb, which kept in-frame rearrangements only. Such tables lose some clones; where checked, under half of the loss comes from unresolved V genes, and the rest has no known cause. For this sample there are roughly 80,000 clones; about 89% appear just once. The ten largest clonotypes hold over 0.6% of the sample. Patients with a history of autoimmune disease or receiving systemic immunosuppression were excluded from the trial. Peripheral blood for TCR sequencing was collected from all dose cohorts at baseline, on cycle 4 day 1, and on cycle 7 day 1. Samples came from an open-label, multicenter, first-in-human phase I dose-escalation trial of ivuxolimab. Adults with locally advanced or metastatic head and neck squamous cell, hepatocellular, melanoma or renal cell carcinoma were enrolled in the trial. CD4+ and CD8+ T cells were sorted separately from peripheral blood before TCR sequencing.

The CDR3 holds 16 amino acids from the cysteine to the phenylalanine. Only the CDR3 part of the read is kept: 48 bases, read in frame from the first base. CDR1 and CDR2 are read off the germline V gene as MDHEN and SYDVKM. Unmatched junction bases come to 4, with V trimmed by 1 base and J by 0 bases. Sequencing was performed on CD4+ or CD8+ T cells sorted from blood, taken in a trial of the OX40 agonist ivuxolimab. The clonotype was recovered from an adult with an advanced solid tumor such as melanoma, head and neck, liver or kidney cancer. Recombination connected TRBV28 to TRBJ2-7; 9 junctional bases match TRBD1. The nucleotide sequence reads TGTGCCAGCAGTTTATTTCGACAGGGGGACTCCTACGAGCAGTACTTC. Its protein product is CASSLFRQGDSYEQYF.